The rows below give T cell receptor beta chains drawn from one sample of a study of T-cell reconstitution after alpha-beta-depleted transplantation in children. TCRdb re-called the PCR reads with MiXCR, one entry per CDR3 protein. The table records just over 950,000 distinct CDR3 sequences, about 29% of them present only once. Here the sequenced sample was PBMCs, mostly from graft donor cells, taken 360 days after TCRalphabeta/CD19-depleted stem cell transplant. These receptors all stem from a boy in the first two years of life who had a stem cell transplant for SCID, so the T cells may come from the graft donor. Each CDR3 is given with its conserved first and last residue. Where a row states a size, it is once, few, many or the class of an expanded clone; other rows omit it.

length: 14; V: TRBV6-2/TRBV6-3; size: .; J: TRBJ2-1; CDR3: CASRDRGSYNEQFF
length: 13; V: TRBV5-6; size: .; J: TRBJ1-2; CDR3: CASSAVGNYGYTF
length: 13; V: TRBV12-3/TRBV12-4; size: few; J: TRBJ1-1; CDR3: CASRQGASTEAFF
length: 15; V: TRBV20-1; size: .; J: TRBJ1-1; CDR3: CSAPKVRGMNTEAFF
length: 16; V: TRBV5-1; size: .; J: TRBJ1-3; CDR3: CASSLDGPYPGNTIYF
length: 11; V: TRBV30; size: few; J: TRBJ1-2; CDR3: CAWRRRSGYTF
length: 18; V: TRBV4-2; size: .; J: TRBJ1-5; CDR3: CASSQVWDFTGVDQPQHF
length: 13; V: TRBV25-1; size: few; J: TRBJ1-1; CDR3: CASRQGLGTEAFF
length: 17; V: TRBV5-6; size: .; J: TRBJ2-5; CDR3: CASSGETGGRYGETQYF
length: 13; V: TRBV7-2; size: .; J: TRBJ2-7; CDR3: CASRRGYRDEQYF
length: 16; V: TRBV15; size: few; J: TRBJ1-5; CDR3: CATSSQDGYSNQPQHF
length: 17; V: TRBV14; size: few; J: TRBJ2-3; CDR3: CASSQNSGTSGTDTQYF
length: 14; V: TRBV6-1; size: .; J: TRBJ1-6; CDR3: CASSVGPYNSPLHF
length: 12; V: TRBV4-2; size: few; J: TRBJ1-6; CDR3: CASSSRNRPLHF
length: 15; V: TRBV18; size: few; J: TRBJ2-1; CDR3: CASSPSPSGDYEQFF
length: 15; V: TRBV25-1; size: .; J: TRBJ1-4; CDR3: CASSLPRGQKEKLFF
length: 12; V: TRBV12-3/TRBV12-4; size: .; J: TRBJ1-6; CDR3: CASSSSVDTLHF
length: 13; V: TRBV5-6; size: .; J: TRBJ1-5; CDR3: CASSFSGIQPQHF
length: 14; V: TRBV12-3/TRBV12-4; size: few; J: TRBJ1-4; CDR3: CASSLDGRGEKLFF
length: 15; V: TRBV20-1; size: .; J: TRBJ2-1; CDR3: CSAPKTSGFYNEQFF
length: 14; V: TRBV20-1; size: once; J: TRBJ2-7; CDR3: CSALSGGILPEQYF
length: 15; V: TRBV5-1; size: .; J: TRBJ2-3; CDR3: CASSYWTGSTDTQYF
length: 17; V: TRBV7-2; size: .; J: TRBJ2-3; CDR3: CASSLVVLAGLTDTQYF
length: 17; V: TRBV2; size: .; J: TRBJ2-7; CDR3: CASSEISSGQGAHEQYF